This entry lists 2 T cell receptor beta chains sequenced from one sample in a study of long-term antiretroviral therapy in people with HIV. Assay version v3.0 of immunoSEQ was used, and it was run at survey level. The method was immunoSEQ multiplex PCR; TCRdb's version includes in-frame clones alone and lacks a portion of them. The sample lists over 25,000 clones, roughly 92% occurring once. The sequencing here drew on unsorted PBMCs, taken 6.2 years after starting antiretroviral therapy. All receptors derive from a man aged 40-55 years with HIV.

V usage is TRBV2 and J usage is TRBJ2-7; the match to TRBD2 covers 11 bases. CDR3 size: 15 residues. The germline CDR1 and CDR2 sequences are SNHLY and FYNNEI. Unmatched junction bases numbered 4, after V lost 4 bases and J lost 2 bases. CDR3 bases: TGTGCCAGCAGTGGAGGACTAGCGGGTCCCTACGAGCAGTACTTC. It codes for CASSGGLAGPYEQYF.

A note on this clone: Distinct nucleotide sequences in the sample also encode this CDR3. This chain joins TRBV7-9 and TRBJ1-2; D may be TRBD1 (5 bases). Germline V gene sequence: CDR1 SEHNR, CDR2 FQNEAQ (reference sequence). V was trimmed by 4 bases and J by 2 bases, leaving 11 bases between them. CDR3 size: 14 residues. The CDR3 region has the DNA TGTGCCAGCAGCTCCCTGACAGAAAACTATGGCTACACCTTC. Protein: CASSSLTENYGYTF.